The sequence of this T cell receptor (beta chain) was determined in a study of metastatic and nonmetastatic thyroid tumors. Study-level information: The study looked at repertoires side by side in blood and in tumor or nodule tissue from malignant and benign thyroid patients.

Study findings and constraints: The reported finding was significantly higher TCR beta diversity in malignant thyroid tumors relative to benign nodules, in blood and tumor.

Authors' methods: Clinicopathological groups of papillary thyroid cancer showed CDR3 differences that were used to build a distant-metastasis classifier. TCRdb reanalyzed the PCR reads via MiXCR. The V and J calls were not made by the authors but by TCRdb's processing. The repertoire holds 20,000 to 25,000 clones, with 15% to 19% as singletons. V lost 1 base and J lost 4, with 7 bases in between. The length of the CDR3 is 13 residues. Germline CDR1 is LGHNT and CDR2 is FRNRAP. Patients had received no treatment of any kind before thyroid surgery. This clone was recorded at least ten times. Its antigen is unknown.

This receptor was taken from a female donor with papillary thyroid cancer or a benign thyroid nodule (not recorded which). Some clones in this sample may be carry-over from other donors' samples. The chain recombines TRBV12-5 with TRBJ1-1, with a weak D call TRBD1 (5 bases). Sequencing used blood. The CDR3 spells CASGLAGGTEAFF. CDR3 in DNA: TGTGCTAGTGGTTTGGCCGGGGGCACTGAAGCTTTCTTT. Together with reference TRBV12-5 and TRBJ1-1, the CDR3 gives the full variable domain: DARVTQTPRHKVTEMGQEVTMRCQPILGHNTVFWYRQTMMQGLELLAYFRNRAPLDDSGMPKDRFSAEMPDATLATLKIQPSEPRDSAVYFCASGLAGGTEAFFGQGTRLTVV.